These T cell receptor beta chains were read from a single sample in a study of blood T cell repertoires in COVID-19. Using immunoSEQ multiplex PCR, the repertoire was profiled, and TCRdb retains in-frame clones only, with some absent. The table lists about 25,000 clones, over 70% of them singletons, with 45% to 55% in the top ten. The sample consisted of peripheral blood. These receptors were taken from a man between 50 and 59 years old with active or convalescent COVID-19. Each CDR3 is given without its conserved first and last residue.

v_gene: TRBV28; CDR3aa: ATRKGSYEQY
v_gene: TRBV21-1; CDR3aa: ASSKGDRGDQPQH
v_gene: TRBV7-3; CDR3aa: ASSSQGTSGHTDTQY
v_gene: TRBV3-1/TRBV3-2; CDR3aa: ASSQVITAALPGELF
v_gene: TRBV27; CDR3aa: ASREGGGRLDTQY
v_gene: TRBV28; CDR3aa: ASSLGQFYGYT
v_gene: TRBV19; CDR3aa: ASSLGGGYT
v_gene: TRBV4-1; CDR3aa: ASSQQTGRNEKLF
v_gene: TRBV10-1; CDR3aa: ASSETGRPSYEQY
v_gene: TRBV5-4; CDR3aa: ASSVGGVGLYEQY